This T cell receptor (beta chain) was profiled in a study of blood T cell repertoires in COVID-19. Generated by immunoSEQ multiplex PCR, the TCRdb table keeps only in-frame clones and is missing some. The repertoire holds about 53,000 clones, with roughly 88% as singletons. This clone was observed a single time. Deletions cut 3 bases from V and 0 bases from J, with 5 bases between. CDR3 length: 13 residues. Germline V gives CDR1 SGHTA, CDR2 FQGNSA. The chain uses TRBV7-2 and TRBJ1-1; D uncertain. The specimen was peripheral blood. The receptor was isolated from a man at least 80 years old with acute or convalescent COVID-19. The DNA of the CDR3 is TGTGCCAGCAGCTTGCAGGTGAACACTGAAGCTTTCTTT. Translating gives CASSLQVNTEAFF. Filled out from reference TRBV7-2 and TRBJ1-1, the complete variable domain reads GAGVSQSPSNKVTEKGKDVELRCDPISGHTALYWYRQSLGQGLEFLIYFQGNSAPDKSGLPSDRFSAERTGGSVSTLTIQRTQQEDSAVYLCASSLQVNTEAFFGQGTRLTVV.